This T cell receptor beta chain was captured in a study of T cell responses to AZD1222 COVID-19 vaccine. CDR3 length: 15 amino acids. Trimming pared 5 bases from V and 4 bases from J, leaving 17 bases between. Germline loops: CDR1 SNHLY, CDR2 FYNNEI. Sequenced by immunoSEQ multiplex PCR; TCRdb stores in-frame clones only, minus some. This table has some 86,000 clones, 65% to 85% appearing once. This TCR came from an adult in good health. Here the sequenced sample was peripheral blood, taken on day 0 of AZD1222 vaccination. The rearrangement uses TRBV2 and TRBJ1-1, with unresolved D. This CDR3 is CASSLQPIWATEAFF. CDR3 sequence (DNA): TGTGCCAGCAGTCTCCAGCCGATTTGGGCCACTGAAGCTTTCTTT.